The 28 T cell receptor beta chains below come from one sample, sequenced in a study of graft-versus-host responses after intestinal transplantation. TCRdb keeps only in-frame clones here, not all; method: immunoSEQ multiplex PCR. The data hold under 95,000 clones, with roughly 80% observed a single time. Antigen specificity for these receptors is unknown. Source: unstimulated CD4+ T cells sorted from spleen or lymph node cells, taken before intestinal transplant. These TCRs come from a human donor who received an intestinal transplant.

In its sample, this clone was seen once. One junction end does not reproduce the germline sequence, and a read error may be involved. Other nucleotide sequences in the sample specify the same CDR3. This chain links TRBV2 with TRBJ1-1; TRBD1 is a possible D gene (5 bases). This CDR3 is built from 14 residues. The germline gives CDR1 SNHLY, CDR2 FYNNEI. In DNA form, the CDR3 reads TGTGCCAGTAGTGGAGTAAGGGGTAGCACTGAAGCTTTCTTT. Translation: CASSGVRGSTEAFF.

The rearrangement uses TRBV28 and TRBJ1-2; D is undetermined. Germline V lookup: CDR1 MDHEN, CDR2 SYDVKM. Trimming pared 7 bases from V and 2 bases from J, leaving 8 bases between. The CDR3 spans 12 residues. In nucleotides, the CDR3 is TGTGCCAGCATAAGCGGAAACTATGGCTACACCTTC. Translated: CASISGNYGYTF.

J is TRBJ2-7 and V is TRBV28; unclear D gene. Trimming shortened V by 10 bases and J by 5 bases, and 15 bases separated the two germline ends. Looked up from germline, CDR1 is MDHEN and CDR2 is SYDVKM. This CDR3 is built from 12 residues. DNA for the CDR3: TGTGCCATAGGCGGCTTGAATGACGAGCAGTACTTC. Protein sequence: CAIGGLNDEQYF. The complete variable domain, with remaining parts taken from reference TRBV28 and TRBJ2-7, reads DVKVTQSSRYLVKRTGEKVFLECVQDMDHENMFWYRQDPGLGLRLIYFSYDVKMKEKGDIPEGYSVSREKKERFSLILESASTNQTSMYLCAIGGLNDEQYFGPGTRLTVT.

This clone was seen only a few times. The V call is TRBV5-4, the J call TRBJ2-2; TRBD2 matches 7 bases. Germline V gene sequence: CDR1 SGHNT, CDR2 YYREEE (reference sequence). CDR3 size: 16 residues. The V gene end was trimmed by 3 bases and the J gene end by 0 bases; junction bases not matched to a gene: 5. CDR3 DNA sequence: TGTGCCAGCAGCTCAGGAGCGGGATCGAACACCGGGGAGCTGTTTTTT. As protein: CASSSGAGSNTGELFF.

This chain links TRBV30 with TRBJ2-7; 9 nucleotides match TRBD1. In germline, CDR1 is GTSNPN, CDR2 SVGIG (reference sequence). This CDR3 is 14 amino acids long. Unmatched junction bases numbered 12, after V lost 6 bases and J lost 6 bases. The CDR3 protein is CACPPDRGAPEQYF. CDR3 bases: TGTGCCTGCCCCCCGGACAGGGGAGCCCCCGAGCAGTACTTC.

This chain's CDR3 is CASSPPGAGGTEAFF. The CDR3 DNA follows: TGTGCCAGCTCACCACCGGGGGCCGGGGGGACTGAAGCTTTCTTT. The rearrangement joins TRBV18 to TRBJ1-1, with a tentative D call TRBD1 (6 bases). Trimming took off 0 bases at V and 5 bases at J, with 13 bases between the two ends. Per the germline V gene, CDR1 is KGHSH and CDR2 is LQKENI. This CDR3 region has 15 residues.

This clone has at least ten counts. CDR3 amino acids: CACLGRANTGELFF. Here the CDR3 DNA reads TGTGCCTGCTTGGGCCGCGCGAACACCGGGGAGCTGTTTTTT. The chain combines TRBV30 with TRBJ2-2; no definite D call. This CDR3 spans 14 amino acids. The germline gives CDR1 GTSNPN, CDR2 SVGIG (reference sequence). V lost 6 bases and J lost 0, with 11 bases in between.

Only one count was recorded for this clone. This chain uses TRBV7-2 with TRBJ2-1; TRBD2 matches 8 bases. The J segment lost 2 bases and the V segment lost 2 bases, leaving 2 bases of the junction unmatched. CDR1 and CDR2 from the germline V gene are SGHTA and FQGNSA. CDR3 length: 15 residues. The CDR3 DNA follows: TGTGCCAGCAGCTTAAGCGGGAGCCCCTACAATGAGCAGTTCTTC. Translating it yields CASSLSGSPYNEQFF.

J is TRBJ2-7 and V is TRBV5-4; possibly TRBD1 for D (6 bases). CDR1 is SGHNT, CDR2 YYREEE, per germline (reference sequence). The CDR3 contains 13 residues. Trimming took off 2 bases at V and 5 bases at J, with 11 bases between the two ends. The CDR3 coding sequence is TGTGCCAGCAGCTTACCACAGGGCCACGAGCAGTACTTC. Amino acid sequence: CASSLPQGHEQYF.

The chain has TRBV19 and TRBJ2-3; tentative D call: TRBD1 (5 bases). With 10 bases removed from V and 3 bases from J, the gap between germline ends came to 23 bases. Germline values: CDR1 LNHDA, CDR2 SQIVND (reference sequence). The CDR3 loop spans 16 amino acids. The CDR3 reads CATSWSGRDGTDTQYF. The CDR3 DNA reads TGTGCCACATCTTGGTCCGGCAGGGATGGGACAGATACGCAGTATTTT.

The genes are TRBV19 and TRBJ2-2; 9 nucleotides align to TRBD2. J was trimmed by 2 bases and V by 3 bases; bases with no gene match: 4. This CDR3 has 16 amino acids. Germline values: CDR1 LNHDA, CDR2 SQIVND (reference sequence). CDR3: CASSIATSGNTGELFF. DNA for the CDR3: TGTGCCAGTAGTATTGCGACTAGCGGTAACACCGGGGAGCTGTTTTTT.

This chain links TRBV28 with TRBJ2-7; unclear D gene. This CDR3 spans 15 amino acids. The V end was cut by 1 base, the J end by 3 bases, with 13 bases between. Germline CDR1 is MDHEN and CDR2 is SYDVKM. The CDR3 DNA follows: TGTGCCAGCAGTTTATCTAGGATGGCGCGCTACGAGCAGTACTTC. Its protein is CASSLSRMARYEQYF. Using reference TRBV28 and TRBJ2-7 for the parts outside the CDR3, the full variable domain is DVKVTQSSRYLVKRTGEKVFLECVQDMDHENMFWYRQDPGLGLRLIYFSYDVKMKEKGDIPEGYSVSREKKERFSLILESASTNQTSMYLCASSLSRMARYEQYFGPGTRLTVT.

This chain joins TRBV7-9 and TRBJ2-7; 11 positions match TRBD1. Per germline, CDR1 SEHNR and CDR2 FQNEAQ (reference sequence). Trimming took 2 bases from V and 5 from J; bases not matched to a gene: 5. The CDR3 has 15 amino acids. The CDR3 sequence is CASSLWGTGGHEQYF. CDR3 DNA sequence: TGTGCCAGCAGCTTATGGGGGACAGGGGGTCACGAGCAGTACTTC.

The J gene is TRBJ2-1, the V gene TRBV5-1, with TRBD2 as a possible D gene (6 bases). The germline V gene has CDR1 SGHRS and CDR2 YFSETQ. This CDR3 is built from 15 residues. V gave up 2 bases and J gave up 8 bases, with 17 bases separating them. In DNA, the CDR3 is TGCGCCAGCAGCTTTAGCGGAGGCGGGGTAGATGAGCAGTTCTTC. This codes for CASSFSGGGVDEQFF.

The rearrangement uses TRBV15 and TRBJ1-4; a weak D match, TRBD1 (6 bases). CDR3 length: 14 amino acids. Trimming shortened V by 4 bases and J by 4 bases, and 10 bases separated the two germline ends. Germline lookup yields CDR1 LNHNV and CDR2 YYDKDF (reference sequence). CDR3 sequence: CATSIRTVNEKLFF. In nucleotides, the CDR3 is TGTGCCACCAGCATAAGGACAGTTAATGAAAAACTGTTTTTT.

The chain is built from TRBV2 and TRBJ2-7; D possibly corresponds to TRBD2 (5 bases). This CDR3 is built from 12 residues. CDR1 is SNHLY, CDR2 FYNNEI, per germline. With 8 bases removed from V and 3 bases from J, the gap between germline ends came to 11 bases. CDR3 DNA sequence: TGTGCCAGCGCTCGGACTCTCTACGAGCAGTACTTC. It specifies CASARTLYEQYF.

Regarding this clone: This CDR3 is also generated by other DNA sequences in the sample. The CDR3 sequence: CASSQVTGEKLFF. CDR3 coding DNA: TGCGCCAGCAGCCAAGTTACGGGAGAAAAACTGTTTTTT. The J gene is TRBJ1-4, the V gene TRBV4-1; no clear D gene. The germline CDR1 and CDR2 sequences are MGHRA and YSYEKL. Trimming took off 1 base at V and 8 bases at J, with 8 bases between the two ends. The CDR3 runs to 13 residues.

This sequence joins TRBV4-1 and TRBJ2-4, with TRBD1 as a possible D gene (5 bases). The length of the CDR3 is 15 residues. V lost 6 bases and J lost 6, with 18 bases in between. The germline V gene has CDR1 MGHRA and CDR2 YSYEKL. CDR3 sequence (DNA): TGCGCCAGCAGGAACCCCACAGGAGAGATAAACATTCAGTACTTC. The encoded protein is CASRNPTGEINIQYF.

The genes are TRBV29-1 and TRBJ2-2; D not certain. CDR3 length: 14 amino acids. The ends were cut back, 3 bases at V and 4 bases at J, with 12 bases in the middle. Germline V gene data show CDR1 as SQVTM and CDR2 as ANQGSEA. The CDR3 loop reads CSVEFGILTGELFF. In nucleotides, the CDR3 is TGCAGCGTTGAGTTTGGCATTCTCACCGGGGAGCTGTTTTTT.

The CDR3 DNA reads TGTGCCAGCAGCTTACGGCTAGCGGGCCGGAGCACAGATACGCAGTATTTT. Translated: CASSLRLAGRSTDTQYF. The rearrangement links TRBV13 to TRBJ2-3, with 8 nucleotides matching TRBD2. J gave up 0 bases and V 2 bases, and 7 bases lay outside the gene matches. Germline assignment: CDR1 PRHDT and CDR2 FYEKMQ (reference sequence). The CDR3 runs 17 residues.

CDR3 sequence: CASSWDRNTEAFF. The CDR3 DNA is TGTGCCAGCAGCTGGGACAGGAACACTGAAGCTTTCTTT. The rearrangement links TRBV7-3 to TRBJ1-1, with 7 positions matching TRBD1. Germline CDR1 and CDR2: SGHTA and FQGTGA. V gave up 4 bases and J gave up 1 base; unmatched junction bases: 0. The CDR3 sequence is 13 residues long.

This chain uses TRBV28 with TRBJ1-6, with D maybe TRBD1 (5 bases). Germline V gene sequence: CDR1 MDHEN, CDR2 SYDVKM. V lost 2 bases, J lost 7 bases, and 15 bases lay in between. The CDR3 runs to 16 residues. In DNA form, the CDR3 reads TGTGCCAGCAGTTTAAGGTTAGGGGTAGGGAATTCACCCCTCCACTTT. This sequence encodes CASSLRLGVGNSPLHF.

The chain joins TRBV5-1 to TRBJ2-6; D is ambiguous. Deletions cut 4 bases from V and 0 bases from J, with 14 bases between. Germline V CDR1 and CDR2: SGHRS, YFSETQ. The CDR3 covers 17 residues. The CDR3 reads CASSEYTPFSGANVLTF. The CDR3, as DNA: TGCGCCAGCAGCGAATACACCCCGTTCTCTGGGGCCAACGTCCTGACTTTC.

The chain has TRBV28 and TRBJ2-7; 9 nucleotides align to TRBD1. Losses at the gene ends were 1 base for V and 3 bases for J; bases not matched to a gene: 4. Germline CDR1 is MDHEN and CDR2 is SYDVKM. The CDR3 runs 15 residues. CDR3 sequence: CASSLSTGGDYEQYF. CDR3 DNA sequence: TGTGCCAGCAGTTTATCGACAGGGGGAGACTACGAGCAGTACTTC.

The V and J genes are TRBV4-1 and TRBJ1-1; 8 nucleotides align to TRBD1. Germline CDR1 reads MGHRA; CDR2 reads YSYEKL. V was pared by 4 bases and J by 4 bases, with 11 bases of the junction left unmatched. The CDR3 totals 16 residues. The CDR3 region is CASSLGIRGRVTEAFF. The CDR3 nucleotides are TGCGCCAGCAGCCTGGGGATCAGGGGGCGTGTCACTGAAGCTTTCTTT.

The rearrangement joins TRBV6-6 to TRBJ2-1; 8 bases fit TRBD2. V dropped 8 bases and J dropped 0; count of bases not matched to a gene: 0. The germline gives CDR1 MNHNY, CDR2 SVGAGI (reference sequence). The CDR3 runs to 13 residues. CDR3 sequence reads: CASRGGSYNEQFF. The CDR3 nucleotides read TGTGCCAGCCGGGGGGGCTCCTACAATGAGCAGTTCTTC.

The genes are TRBV7-9 and TRBJ1-1; the D gene is possibly TRBD1 (5 bases). The CDR3 totals 13 residues. Per germline, CDR1 SEHNR and CDR2 FQNEAQ (reference sequence). V was pared by 0 bases and J by 10 bases, with 12 bases between. The CDR3 sequence: CASSLAGTDRAFF. CDR3 sequence (DNA): TGTGCCAGCAGCTTAGCAGGGACTGACCGAGCTTTCTTT.

The chain combines TRBV5-8 with TRBJ2-7, with TRBD1 matching over 8 bases. V was clipped by 0 bases and J by 4 bases; unmatched bases: 6. CDR3 length: 15 residues. CDR1 SGHTS and CDR2 YDEGEE come from the germline V gene. This CDR3 is CASSLAWGQVYEQYF. The CDR3 DNA follows: TGTGCCAGCAGCTTGGCCTGGGGACAGGTGTACGAGCAGTACTTC.